This passage covers 32 T cell receptor beta chains from one sample sequenced in a study of T cell responses to AZD1222 COVID-19 vaccine (dated by TCRdb to the early 2020s). Receptor libraries were prepared by the immunoSEQ multiplex PCR assay. The clones in this table, taken by TCRdb from immuneACCESS, are in-frame only. Not every clone is retained; where verified, under half of the shortfall comes from an unresolved V gene, and the cause of the rest is unknown. Counted in this sample were around 80,000 clones; 92% of them appeared once. In total, the top ten clones hold around 4.5% of the sample. What this sample's time point label stands for: about 28 days (+/-7) after the second vaccine dose. Sample: peripheral blood, taken 28 days after the second AZD1222 dose. The receptors originated from an adult who received the AZD1222 COVID-19 vaccine.

This chain joins TRBV3-1 (or the pseudogene TRBV3-2) and TRBJ2-7; 10 bases fit TRBD2. The CDR3 contains 17 residues. The germline CDR1 and CDR2 sequences are LGHDT and YNNKEL (reference sequence). V dropped 2 bases and J dropped 2; count of bases not matched to a gene: 9. As DNA, the CDR3 is TGTGCCAGCAGCCAATTATCAGGGAGCGGGAGGGCCTACGAGCAGTACTTC. Protein product: CASSQLSGSGRAYEQYF.

The V call is TRBV6-2 or TRBV6-3, the J call TRBJ1-5; the D gene is possibly TRBD1 (6 bases). Germline loops: CDR1 MNHEY, CDR2 SVGEGT. The CDR3 covers 15 residues. Deletions cut 4 bases from V and 6 bases from J, with 16 bases between. The CDR3 coding sequence is TGTGCCAGCAGTTGGTCTGCAGGGACATTTCAGCCCCAGCATTTT. This translates into CASSWSAGTFQPQHF.

The chain links TRBV6-2 or TRBV6-3 to TRBJ2-1, with D perhaps TRBD1 (5 bases). V was pared by 4 bases and J by 0 bases, with 10 bases between. This CDR3 region has 15 residues. From germline, CDR1 is MNHEY and CDR2 SVGEGT. CDR3 protein: CASSWTSLSYNEQFF. In nucleotides, the CDR3 is TGTGCCAGCAGTTGGACAAGTCTCTCCTACAATGAGCAGTTCTTC.

This sequence joins TRBV6-5 and TRBJ1-1; no clear D gene. Between the trimmed V and J ends, which lost 8 bases and 0 bases, there was a span of 13 bases. The CDR3 is 14 amino acids. Per germline, CDR1 MNHEY and CDR2 SVGAGI. This CDR3 reads CASSGVAMNTEAFF. The CDR3 coding sequence is TGTGCCAGCTCTGGGGTGGCGATGAACACTGAAGCTTTCTTT.

The chain links TRBV15 to TRBJ1-4; D may be TRBD1 (5 bases). Germline-derived CDR1 and CDR2 are LNHNV and YYDKDF (reference sequence). The CDR3 covers 15 residues. Deletions cut 5 bases from V and 6 bases from J, with 16 bases between. The CDR3 sequence: CATSPLAGMDEKLFF. In nucleotides, the CDR3 is TGTGCCACCAGCCCCTTGGCAGGGATGGATGAAAAACTGTTTTTT.

This chain uses TRBV4-3 with TRBJ1-2, with 9 positions matching TRBD1. Unmatched junction bases numbered 10, after V lost 1 base and J lost 10 bases. Germline V gene data show CDR1 as LGHNA and CDR2 as YSLEER. The CDR3 consists of 15 residues. In DNA form, the CDR3 reads TGCGCCAGCAGCCAAGCCACTACAGGGGGCGGATTCTACACCTTC. It is translated as CASSQATTGGGFYTF.

The chain is built from TRBV10-2 and TRBJ1-2; D uncertain. The V end lost 0 bases, the J end lost 8 bases, and 13 bases lay between the germline ends. In germline, CDR1 is WSHSY, CDR2 SAAADI. This CDR3 comprises 14 residues. CDR3 coding DNA: TGCGCCAGCAGTGAGTCAAGGGCGGCAGCCGGCTACACCTTC. Protein product: CASSESRAAAGYTF.

The J gene is TRBJ2-1, the V gene TRBV10-1, with TRBD2 identical over 12 bases. Per germline, CDR1 WNHNN and CDR2 SYGVQD (reference sequence). This CDR3 comprises 15 residues. Trimming at V came to 4 bases and at J to 6 bases, leaving 4 bases not matched to a gene. CDR3 DNA: TGCGCCAGCAGTGTGTGGACTAGCGGGACCAATGAGCAGTTCTTC. It translates to CASSVWTSGTNEQFF.

The genes are TRBV19 and TRBJ1-5, with D tentatively TRBD1 (5 bases). Germline loops: CDR1 LNHDA, CDR2 SQIVND (reference sequence). The V and J ends lost 7 bases and 2 bases respectively, with 18 bases between them. This CDR3 region has 16 residues. In DNA form, the CDR3 reads TGTGCCAGTACCCCCCGGCGGTTGGGGGGCAATCAGCCCCAGCATTTT. Translation gives CASTPRRLGGNQPQHF.

This clone was seen once. V gene TRBV9 combines with J gene TRBJ1-2, with D unclear. Per germline, CDR1 SGDLS and CDR2 YYNGEE. Trimming removed 1 base at V and 0 bases at J, with 13 bases between. The CDR3 is 16 residues long. Here the CDR3 reads CASSVMDPPANYGYTF. In nucleotides, the CDR3 is TGTGCCAGCAGCGTAATGGACCCCCCAGCTAACTATGGCTACACCTTC.

This chain connects TRBV14 to TRBJ2-1; 9 nucleotides match TRBD2. Germline assignment: CDR1 SGHDN and CDR2 FVKESK. The CDR3 is 15 residues long. V lost 4 bases, J lost 7 bases, and 8 bases stayed unmatched. CDR3 region: CASSLSGRGDNEQFF. As DNA, the CDR3 is TGTGCCAGCAGCCTTAGCGGGAGAGGGGATAATGAGCAGTTCTTC.

CDR3 sequence (DNA): TGTGCCAGCAGTTCCTGGGATAAGAATCAGCCCCAGCATTTT. Translating gives CASSSWDKNQPQHF. V gene TRBV6-5 combines with J gene TRBJ1-5; D call uncertain. The V and J ends lost 4 bases and 4 bases respectively, with 11 bases between them. The CDR3 extends over 14 amino acids. Germline CDR1 reads MNHEY; CDR2 reads SVGAGI.

This chain uses TRBV27 with TRBJ2-1; 11 bases are a match to TRBD2. Germline V gene sequence: CDR1 MNHEY, CDR2 SMNVEV (reference sequence). Unmatched junction bases numbered 4, after V lost 4 bases and J lost 2 bases. CDR3 length equals 16 residues. This chain's CDR3 is CASSWTSGPTYNEQFF. CDR3 coding DNA: TGTGCCAGCAGTTGGACTAGCGGGCCTACCTACAATGAGCAGTTCTTC.

This clone was picked up one time. This chain joins TRBV4-1 and TRBJ2-7; 16 nucleotides agree with TRBD2. Germline CDR1 is MGHRA and CDR2 is YSYEKL. J was trimmed by 6 bases and V by 4 bases; bases with no gene match: 3. This CDR3 comprises 15 residues. CDR3 in amino acids: CASSLGTSGRVEQYF. The CDR3 DNA is TGCGCCAGCAGCCTCGGGACTAGCGGGAGGGTCGAGCAGTACTTC.

The CDR3: CASSVAWGSNTGELFF. CDR3 nucleotide sequence: TGTGCCAGCAGCGTAGCCTGGGGTTCTAACACCGGGGAGCTGTTTTTT. The chain is built from TRBV9 and TRBJ2-2; D is undetermined. Germline V lookup: CDR1 SGDLS, CDR2 YYNGEE. The CDR3 contains 16 residues. V dropped 0 bases and J dropped 2 bases, with 11 bases sitting between them.

The J gene is TRBJ1-2, the V gene TRBV3-1 (or the pseudogene TRBV3-2), with D unclear. V was shortened by 0 bases and J by 3 bases, with 14 bases between the two germline ends. The germline CDR1 and CDR2 sequences are LGHDT and YNNKEL (reference sequence). The CDR3 runs 16 residues. The CDR3 region has the DNA TGTGCCAGCAGCCAAGATTTCACGGACTCAGACTATGGCTACACCTTC. As protein: CASSQDFTDSDYGYTF.

The V gene is TRBV28, the J gene TRBJ2-5, with D perhaps matching TRBD2 (7 bases). This CDR3 is 14 amino acids long. Germline V gene data show CDR1 as MDHEN and CDR2 as SYDVKM. Trimming took off 8 bases at V and 7 bases at J, with 20 bases between the two ends. The CDR3 loop reads CASAKTGWGGTQYF. CDR3 nucleotides: TGTGCCAGCGCCAAGACAGGCTGGGGGGGGACCCAGTACTTC.

The chain carries TRBV6-1 and TRBJ1-1, with D unresolved. Germline-derived CDR1 and CDR2 are MNHNS and SASEGT. The CDR3 length is 16 residues. The germline V and J ends were trimmed by 1 base and 3 bases, with 15 bases remaining between them. The CDR3 DNA sequence: TGTGCCAGCAGTGAAGAGCCGTCGGGAACGGACACTGAAGCTTTCTTT. Protein sequence: CASSEEPSGTDTEAFF.

In this sample, this clone turned up once. This chain connects TRBV7-2 to TRBJ1-1; D not resolved. V was cut by 3 bases and J by 0 bases, with 14 bases left in between. The CDR3 is 16 residues long. The germline V gene encodes CDR1 SGHTA and CDR2 FQGNSA. This CDR3 is CASSFLLVDLNTEAFF. CDR3 coding DNA: TGTGCCAGCAGCTTCTTGTTGGTTGATTTGAACACTGAAGCTTTCTTT.

The V gene is TRBV12-3 or TRBV12-4, the J gene TRBJ1-4, with 7 bases identical to TRBD1. J lost 7 bases, V lost 2 bases, and 1 base had no gene match. The CDR3 loop spans 13 amino acids. The CDR3, as DNA: TGTGCCAGCAGTTTAAGACAGGGTGAAAAACTGTTTTTT. Its protein is CASSLRQGEKLFF.

The chain joins TRBV11-2 to TRBJ1-3; D is perhaps TRBD1 (5 bases). This CDR3 is built from 13 residues. The ends were cut back, 1 base at V and 8 bases at J, with 9 bases in the middle. Germline V gene data show CDR1 as SGHAT and CDR2 as FQNNGV. The CDR3 sequence is CASSLATGDTIYF. The CDR3 coding sequence is TGTGCCAGCAGCTTAGCCACGGGGGACACCATATATTTT.

V usage is TRBV19 and J usage is TRBJ2-1; tentative D call: TRBD2 (6 bases). This CDR3 contains 15 residues. Germline CDR1 LNHDA, CDR2 SQIVND (reference sequence). V was trimmed by 7 bases and J by 0 bases, leaving 13 bases between them. CDR3 sequence reads: CASNVAASSYNEQFF. The CDR3 DNA is TGTGCCAGTAACGTAGCGGCCAGCTCCTACAATGAGCAGTTCTTC.

The CDR3 DNA reads TGTGCCATCACCCCCCAACGAAATCAGCCCCAGCATTTT. This gives the protein CAITPQRNQPQHF. The chain recombines TRBV10-3 with TRBJ1-5, with D unclear. Looked up from germline, CDR1 is ENHRY and CDR2 is SYGVKD. Trimming cost V 7 bases and J 4 bases, with 11 bases left between them. CDR3 length: 13 amino acids.

The rearrangement uses TRBV13 and TRBJ2-7; 7 positions match TRBD1. V lost 5 bases to trimming and J lost 6 bases; unmatched junction nucleotides: 10. CDR3 length: 14 amino acids. Germline V CDR1 and CDR2: PRHDT, FYEKMQ (reference sequence). The CDR3, as DNA: TGTGCCAGCAGCCCAACGAATACAGGGGCCGAGCAGTACTTC. This gives the protein CASSPTNTGAEQYF.

The chain recombines TRBV5-1 with TRBJ1-4, with D uncertain. Germline CDR1 reads SGHRS; CDR2 reads YFSETQ. The length of the CDR3 is 15 residues. V dropped 2 bases and J dropped 6 bases, with 14 bases sitting between them. The CDR3 loop reads CASSLNSGHDEKLFF. DNA for the CDR3: TGCGCCAGCAGCTTAAACAGCGGTCATGATGAAAAACTGTTTTTT.

The rearrangement joins TRBV5-4 to TRBJ2-5; 11 bases match TRBD2. V lost 4 bases and J lost 5; bases outside the gene matches: 13. Per the germline V gene, CDR1 is SGHNT and CDR2 is YYREEE (reference sequence). The CDR3 totals 17 residues. The CDR3 sequence: CASSPPGGSGRGETQYF. The CDR3, as DNA: TGTGCCAGCAGCCCTCCCGGGGGTAGCGGGAGGGGGGAGACCCAGTACTTC.

The chain recombines TRBV28 with TRBJ2-7; 7 positions agree with TRBD2. Per germline, CDR1 MDHEN and CDR2 SYDVKM. The CDR3 covers 18 residues. After removal of 5 bases from V and 2 bases from J, the junction contained 18 bases not matched to a gene. CDR3 protein: CASSHLSGRPNPPYEQYF. Here the CDR3 DNA reads TGTGCCAGCAGTCACCTATCCGGGAGGCCTAACCCCCCCTACGAGCAGTACTTC.

The genes are TRBV5-6 and TRBJ1-2; 8 bases are a match to TRBD1. In germline, CDR1 is SGHDT, CDR2 YYEEEE. The trim removed 0 bases at V and 8 bases at J, leaving 3 bases unmatched. The CDR3 contains 13 residues. CDR3 loop: CASSLGQGSGYTF. DNA for the CDR3: TGTGCCAGCAGCTTGGGACAGGGGTCCGGCTACACCTTC.

The chain combines TRBV10-2 with TRBJ1-3; TRBD1 agrees at 8 bases. This CDR3 region has 17 residues. Germline V gene data show CDR1 as WSHSY and CDR2 as SAAADI. The V segment lost 7 bases and the J segment 3 bases; nucleotides outside the gene matches: 14. The CDR3 DNA reads TGCGCCAGCACACTAGATTCCCAGGGGGCGTATGGAAACACCATATATTTT. It codes for CASTLDSQGAYGNTIYF.

J is TRBJ1-6 and V is TRBV15; possible D gene TRBD1, 6 bases. Germline assignment: CDR1 LNHNV and CDR2 YYDKDF (reference sequence). V lost 0 bases, J lost 10 bases, and 16 bases lay in between. The CDR3 totals 16 residues. CDR3 DNA: TGTGCCACCAGCAGAGATTTACAGGGCGCAAGCTCACCCCTCCACTTT. Translated: CATSRDLQGASSPLHF.

Only one count was recorded for this clone. This chain joins TRBV20-1 and TRBJ1-3, with D unresolved. V was clipped by 5 bases and J by 4 bases, with 9 bases between them. This CDR3 is built from 12 residues. Per the germline V gene, CDR1 is DFQATT and CDR2 is SNEGSKA (reference sequence). Here the CDR3 DNA reads TGCAGTGCTCGTGTCCGGGGAAACACCATATATTTT. It translates to CSARVRGNTIYF.

CDR3 sequence: CASSHLGGSLETQYF. The CDR3 region has the DNA TGTGCCAGCAGCCACCTAGGCGGGAGTTTGGAGACCCAGTACTTC. The genes are TRBV3-1 (or the pseudogene TRBV3-2) and TRBJ2-5; 7 bases are a match to TRBD2. From germline, CDR1 is LGHDT and CDR2 YNNKEL (reference sequence). CDR3 length equals 15 residues. Trimming took 3 bases from V and 5 from J; bases not matched to a gene: 9.